This TCR beta chain was recorded in a study of coeliac disease. Comment on this clone: The antigen remains undetermined.

Study-wide findings and caveats: Active celiac intraepithelial and lamina propria samples had lower TRB and TRG clonality than control samples. Few TRB amino acid sequences were shared between samples; most were unique.

Using immunoSEQ multiplex PCR, the repertoire was profiled, and TCRdb retains in-frame clones only, with some absent. This table has around 4,500 clones, around 62% appearing once. Each fraction contributed one roughly 500,000-cell aliquot for sequencing. V lost 4 bases, J lost 6 bases, and 14 bases lay in between. Germline loops: CDR1 SGHKS, CDR2 YYEKEE (reference sequence). The length of the CDR3 is 14 residues. This clonotype was sampled from a woman younger than 35 with active celiac disease. The genes are TRBV5-5 and TRBJ2-1; D is uncertain. Input material: intraepithelial lymphocytes from the gut. The DNA for the CDR3 is TGTGCCAGCAGCGTACAGCCCCTAATCAATGAGCAGTTCTTC. This gives the protein CASSVQPLINEQFF.